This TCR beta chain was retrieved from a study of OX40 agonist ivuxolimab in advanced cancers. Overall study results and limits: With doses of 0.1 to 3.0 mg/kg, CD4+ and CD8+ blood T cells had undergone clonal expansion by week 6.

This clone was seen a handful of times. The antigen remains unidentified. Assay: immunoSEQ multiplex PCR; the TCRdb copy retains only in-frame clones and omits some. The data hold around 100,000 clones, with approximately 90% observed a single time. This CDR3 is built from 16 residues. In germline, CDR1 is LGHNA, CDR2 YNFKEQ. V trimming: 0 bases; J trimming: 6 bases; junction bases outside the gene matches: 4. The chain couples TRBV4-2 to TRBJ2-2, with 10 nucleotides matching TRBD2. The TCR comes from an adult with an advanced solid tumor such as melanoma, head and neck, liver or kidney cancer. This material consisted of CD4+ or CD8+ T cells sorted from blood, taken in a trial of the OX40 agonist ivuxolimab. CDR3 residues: CASSQDWTSGAGELFF. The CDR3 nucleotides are TGTGCCAGCAGCCAAGATTGGACTAGCGGAGCCGGGGAGCTGTTTTTT.